This T cell receptor beta chain was sequenced during a study of Ad26.COV2.S vaccination and SARS-CoV-2 variants. Study-wide context: Participant was drawn from the COV1001 Ad26.COV2.S trial arm.

Sample treatment: around 19 received Ad26.COV2.S at low or high dose, single or two shots; about five received placebo; per-sample allocation not given. Samples analyzed were those drawn on day 63 after the first vaccine or placebo injection. Repertoires were generated with immunoSEQ multiplex PCR, while TCRdb's copy carries only in-frame clones and drops some. The repertoire consists of approximately 480,000 clones, with around 90% occurring once and the leading ten covering over 10%. The CDR3 is made up of 14 amino acids. Germline V gene lookup returns CDR1 LNHDA and CDR2 SQIVND (reference sequence). V lost 5 bases and J lost 0; bases outside the gene matches: 3.

The sample here was peripheral blood, taken in a trial of Ad26.COV2.S vaccine versus placebo. This clonotype was obtained from a person between 18 and 59 years old who received the Ad26.COV2.S COVID-19 vaccine or a placebo. V usage is TRBV19 and J usage is TRBJ2-7; TRBD1 matches 8 bases. The CDR3 sequence: CASSVTGGSYEQYF. DNA of the CDR3: TGTGCCAGTAGTGTCACAGGGGGCTCCTACGAGCAGTACTTC.